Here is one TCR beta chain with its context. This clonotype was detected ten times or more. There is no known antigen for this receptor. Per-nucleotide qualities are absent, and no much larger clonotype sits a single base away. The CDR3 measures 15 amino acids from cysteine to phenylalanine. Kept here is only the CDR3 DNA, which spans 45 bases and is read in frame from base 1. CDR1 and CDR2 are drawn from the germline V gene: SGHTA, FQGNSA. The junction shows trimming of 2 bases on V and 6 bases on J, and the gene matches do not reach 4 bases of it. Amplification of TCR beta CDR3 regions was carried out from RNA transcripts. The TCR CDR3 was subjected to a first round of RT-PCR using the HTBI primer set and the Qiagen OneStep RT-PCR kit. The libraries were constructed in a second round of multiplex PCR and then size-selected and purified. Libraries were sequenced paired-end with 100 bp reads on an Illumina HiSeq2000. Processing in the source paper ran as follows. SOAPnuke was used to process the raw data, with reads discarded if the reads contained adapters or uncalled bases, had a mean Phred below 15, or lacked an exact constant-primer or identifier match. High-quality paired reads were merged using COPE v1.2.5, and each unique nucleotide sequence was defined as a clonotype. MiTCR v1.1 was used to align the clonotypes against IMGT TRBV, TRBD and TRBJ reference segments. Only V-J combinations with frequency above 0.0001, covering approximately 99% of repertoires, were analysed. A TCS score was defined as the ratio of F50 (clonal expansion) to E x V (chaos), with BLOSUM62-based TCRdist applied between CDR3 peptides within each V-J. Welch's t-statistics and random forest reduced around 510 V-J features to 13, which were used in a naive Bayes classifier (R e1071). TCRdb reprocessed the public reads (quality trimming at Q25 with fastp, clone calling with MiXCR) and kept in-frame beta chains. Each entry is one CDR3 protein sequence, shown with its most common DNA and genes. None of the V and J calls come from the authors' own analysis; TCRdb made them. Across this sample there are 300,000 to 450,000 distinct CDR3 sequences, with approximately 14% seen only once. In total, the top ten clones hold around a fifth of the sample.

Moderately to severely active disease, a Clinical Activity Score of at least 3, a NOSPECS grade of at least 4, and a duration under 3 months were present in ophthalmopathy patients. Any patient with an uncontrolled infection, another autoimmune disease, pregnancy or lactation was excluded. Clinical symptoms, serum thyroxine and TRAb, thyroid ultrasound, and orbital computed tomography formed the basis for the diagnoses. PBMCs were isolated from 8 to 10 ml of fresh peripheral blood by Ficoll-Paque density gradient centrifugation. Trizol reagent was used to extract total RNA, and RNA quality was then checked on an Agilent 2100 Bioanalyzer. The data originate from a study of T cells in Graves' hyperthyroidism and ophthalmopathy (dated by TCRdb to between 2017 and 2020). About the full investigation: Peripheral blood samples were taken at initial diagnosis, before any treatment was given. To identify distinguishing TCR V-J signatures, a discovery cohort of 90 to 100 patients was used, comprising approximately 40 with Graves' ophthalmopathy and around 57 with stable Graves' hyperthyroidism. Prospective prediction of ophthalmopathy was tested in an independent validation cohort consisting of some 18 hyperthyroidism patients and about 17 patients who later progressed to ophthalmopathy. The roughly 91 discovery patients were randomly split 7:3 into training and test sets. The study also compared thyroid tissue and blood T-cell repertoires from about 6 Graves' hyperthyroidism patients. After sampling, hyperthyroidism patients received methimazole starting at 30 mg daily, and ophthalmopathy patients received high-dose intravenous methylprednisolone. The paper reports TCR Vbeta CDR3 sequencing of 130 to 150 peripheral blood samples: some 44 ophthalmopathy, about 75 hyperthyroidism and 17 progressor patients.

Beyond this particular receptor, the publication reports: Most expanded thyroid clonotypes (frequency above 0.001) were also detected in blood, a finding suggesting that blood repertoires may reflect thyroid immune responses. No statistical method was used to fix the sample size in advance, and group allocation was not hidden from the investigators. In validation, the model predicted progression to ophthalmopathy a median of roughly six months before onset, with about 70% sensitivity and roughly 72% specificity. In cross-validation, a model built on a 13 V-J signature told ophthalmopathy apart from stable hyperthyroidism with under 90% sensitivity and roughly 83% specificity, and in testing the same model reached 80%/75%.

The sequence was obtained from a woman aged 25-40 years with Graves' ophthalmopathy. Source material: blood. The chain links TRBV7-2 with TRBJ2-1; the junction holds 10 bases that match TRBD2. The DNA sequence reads TGTGCCAGCAGCTTACGGGTAGCGGGGGGCAATGAGCAGTTCTTC. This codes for CASSLRVAGGNEQFF.